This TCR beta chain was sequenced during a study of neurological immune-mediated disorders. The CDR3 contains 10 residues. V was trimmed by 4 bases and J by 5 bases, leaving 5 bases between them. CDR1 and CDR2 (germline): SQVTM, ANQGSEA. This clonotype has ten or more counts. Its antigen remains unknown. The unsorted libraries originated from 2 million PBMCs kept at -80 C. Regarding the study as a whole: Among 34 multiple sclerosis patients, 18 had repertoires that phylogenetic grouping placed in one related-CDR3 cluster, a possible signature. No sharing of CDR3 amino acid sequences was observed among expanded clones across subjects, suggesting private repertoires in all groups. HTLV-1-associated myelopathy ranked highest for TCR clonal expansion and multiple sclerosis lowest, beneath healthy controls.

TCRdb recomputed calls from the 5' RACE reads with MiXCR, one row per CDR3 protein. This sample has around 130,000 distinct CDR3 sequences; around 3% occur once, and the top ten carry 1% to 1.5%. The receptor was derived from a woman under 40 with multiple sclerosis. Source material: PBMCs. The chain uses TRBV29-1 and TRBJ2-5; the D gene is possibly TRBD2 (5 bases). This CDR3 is CSVGGETQYF. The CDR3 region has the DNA TGCAGCGTTGGAGGGGAGACCCAGTACTTC.